These 6 T cell receptor beta chains originate from one sample sequenced in a study of cytomegalovirus exposure and HLA in healthy donors. 60 Vbeta and 13 Jbeta primers were used in PCR. Profiling relied on immunoSEQ multiplex PCR, and the TCRdb table lists in-frame clones only, not all of them. The table lists more than 150,000 clones, over 80% of them singletons. The sequenced sample was PBMCs. These receptors came from a man aged 35 to 55 in good health and CMV-seronegative.

The chain joins TRBV19 to TRBJ2-7; 10 nucleotides agree with TRBD2. CDR1 is LNHDA, CDR2 SQIVND, per germline (reference sequence). Unmatched junction bases numbered 6, after V lost 6 bases and J lost 1 base. The CDR3 is 15 amino acids. CDR3 bases: TGTGCCAGTAGCCCACTAGCGGGGATGTCCTACGAGCAGTACTTC. It encodes CASSPLAGMSYEQYF.

The chain employs TRBV5-6 and TRBJ2-3; 9 bases are shared with TRBD1. CDR3 length: 15 residues. Germline trimming cut 3 bases from V and 2 bases from J; bases unmatched to any gene: 4. Germline-derived CDR1 and CDR2 are SGHDT and YYEEEE. The CDR3, as DNA: TGTGCCAGCAGCTCCACAGGGGGCTACACAGATACGCAGTATTTT. Translation gives CASSSTGGYTDTQYF.

The rearrangement links TRBV4-3 to TRBJ1-4, with 8 bases aligning to TRBD1. Trimming took 3 bases from V and 8 from J; bases not matched to a gene: 14. Germline V gene sequence: CDR1 LGHNA, CDR2 YSLEER. The CDR3 is 17 residues long. The chain's CDR3 is CASSQDSGTGGKEKLFF. The CDR3 region has the DNA TGCGCCAGCAGCCAGGACTCAGGAACAGGGGGGAAAGAAAAACTGTTTTTT.

This chain links TRBV7-2 with TRBJ2-3; no clear D gene. Germline CDR1 and CDR2: SGHTA and FQGNSA. CDR3 length: 13 residues. The V and J ends lost 5 bases and 3 bases respectively, with 9 bases between them. CDR3 bases: TGTGCCAGCAGCCCCCGGAGAACAGATACGCAGTATTTT. Translation: CASSPRRTDTQYF.

The J gene is TRBJ2-7, the V gene TRBV5-5, with a weak D call TRBD2 (5 bases). CDR3 length: 12 residues. V was trimmed by 2 bases and J by 6 bases, leaving 9 bases between them. Looked up from germline, CDR1 is SGHKS and CDR2 is YYEKEE (reference sequence). CDR3 amino acids: CASSFPGGEQYF. DNA for the CDR3: TGTGCCAGCAGCTTTCCCGGAGGCGAGCAGTACTTC.

This chain uses TRBV27 with TRBJ1-5; D remains ambiguous. The CDR3 totals 15 residues. Germline V gene data show CDR1 as MNHEY and CDR2 as SMNVEV (reference sequence). V lost 0 bases and J 1 base, leaving 7 bases between the germline ends. Written as DNA, the CDR3 is TGTGCCAGCAGTTTATCGATCGGGAGCAATCAGCCCCAGCATTTT. The encoded protein is CASSLSIGSNQPQHF.